This entry concerns a single T cell receptor beta chain. The sample belongs to a study of CD8+ T cells in alopecia areata. Trimming pared 4 bases from V and 8 bases from J, leaving 8 bases between. Germline assignment: CDR1 MNHNS and CDR2 SASEGT. CDR3 length equals 11 residues. RNA, once extracted, was reverse transcribed into cDNA for use as the sequencing template. Sequenced by immunoSEQ multiplex PCR; TCRdb stores in-frame clones only, minus some. The repertoire includes 9,000 to 15,000 clones, roughly 55% of them detected once, and roughly 14% sits in the top ten. Punch biopsies of lesional scalp, plus peripheral blood, were taken from alopecia areata patients.

This clonotype originated in a human donor with alopecia areata. Sequenced: skin. The J gene is TRBJ1-2, the V gene TRBV6-1; D not certain. The CDR3 is CASSGGWGYTF. The CDR3 nucleotides read TGTGCCAGCAGTGGAGGATGGGGCTACACCTTC.